One and the same sample provided the 32 T cell receptor beta chains below, sequenced in a study of human thymus T cells. Here immunoSEQ multiplex PCR was the method, and the copy in TCRdb shows in-frame clones only, minus some. The table shows some 120,000 clones, with approximately 96% occurring only once. The study used thymus tissue resected during corrective heart surgery. Material: thymus tissue. The receptors here all came from a boy younger than two with a congenital heart defect but otherwise immunologically healthy.

V gene TRBV19 combines with J gene TRBJ2-3; D unclear. Germline CDR1 reads LNHDA; CDR2 reads SQIVND (reference sequence). V gave up 5 bases and J gave up 5 bases, with 11 bases separating them. The CDR3 consists of 13 residues. The DNA for the CDR3 is TGTGCCAGTAGTCCCTCGCCGGGAGATACGCAGTATTTT. It translates to CASSPSPGDTQYF. Full variable domain (outside the CDR3, taken from reference TRBV19 and TRBJ2-3): DGGITQSPKYLFRKEGQNVTLSCEQNLNHDAMYWYRQDPGQGLRLIYYSQIVNDFQKGDIAEGYSVSREKKESFPLTVTSAQKNPTAFYLCASSPSPGDTQYFGPGTRLTVL.

This sequence joins TRBV6-1 and TRBJ1-1, with D unclear. CDR1 MNHNS and CDR2 SASEGT come from the germline V gene. This CDR3 spans 10 amino acids. V gave up 2 bases and J gave up 10 bases, with 5 bases separating them. CDR3 DNA: TGTGCCAGCAGTGAAATAAGAGCTTTCTTT. Protein product: CASSEIRAFF.

This clone was seen only once. V and J are TRBV14 and TRBJ1-4; D is perhaps TRBD1 (5 bases). Trimming cost V 4 bases and J 0 bases, with 9 bases left between them. The CDR3 spans 15 residues. Germline loops: CDR1 SGHDN, CDR2 FVKESK. The CDR3 region is CASSPGGATNEKLFF. As DNA, the CDR3 is TGTGCCAGCAGCCCGGGGGGTGCAACTAATGAAAAACTGTTTTTT.

This chain uses TRBV4-3 with TRBJ2-1; the match to TRBD2 covers 9 bases. The CDR3 runs 13 residues. The V gene's germline CDR1 is LGHNA and CDR2 YSLEER. The junction had 5 bases not matched to a gene; V was cut back by 0 bases and J by 14 bases. The CDR3 bases are TGCGCCAGCAGCCAAGAGGGGCGGGGGGGCAAGTTCTTC. This translates into CASSQEGRGGKFF.

The chain uses TRBV27 and TRBJ1-6; the D is unclear. V was clipped by 6 bases and J by 7 bases, with 7 bases between them. CDR1 and CDR2 (germline): MNHEY, SMNVEV (reference sequence). The CDR3 covers 12 residues. In DNA form, the CDR3 reads TGTGCCAGCAGGAGTCTCAATTCACCCCTCCACTTT. It encodes CASRSLNSPLHF.

This chain connects TRBV2 to TRBJ2-5; TRBD2 aligns across 15 bases. V was clipped by 5 bases and J by 3 bases; unmatched bases: 7. The CDR3 contains 17 residues. Germline V lookup: CDR1 SNHLY, CDR2 FYNNEI. The CDR3 here is CASSWTSGGVLEETQYF. The CDR3 DNA is TGTGCCAGCAGTTGGACTAGCGGGGGGGTCCTTGAAGAGACCCAGTACTTC.

The genes are TRBV4-1 and TRBJ1-5, with D hard to call. Trimming took 1 base from V and 7 from J, leaving 14 bases between them. CDR1 and CDR2 from the germline V gene are MGHRA and YSYEKL. The CDR3 is made up of 15 amino acids. The CDR3 sequence is CASSQAGRVYQPQHF. The DNA for the CDR3 is TGCGCCAGCAGCCAAGCCGGCCGGGTTTACCAGCCCCAGCATTTT.

This rearrangement joins TRBV7-2 to TRBJ2-1; no reliable D call. The CDR3 loop spans 14 amino acids. V was clipped by 2 bases and J by 6 bases, with 11 bases between them. Germline V gene lookup returns CDR1 SGHTA and CDR2 FQGNSA. For the CDR3, the DNA is TGTGCCAGCAGCTTACAAATACGGTCCAATGAGCAGTTCTTC. It encodes CASSLQIRSNEQFF.

V usage is TRBV19 and J usage is TRBJ2-7, with 8 bases lining up with TRBD1. CDR1 and CDR2 from the germline V gene are LNHDA and SQIVND (reference sequence). The CDR3 contains 16 residues. Trimming cost V 3 bases and J 3 bases; bases outside gene matches: 10. The CDR3 sequence: CASSIEGTGPRYEQYF. The CDR3 DNA follows: TGTGCCAGTAGTATCGAAGGGACAGGCCCCCGCTACGAGCAGTACTTC.

V is TRBV7-9 and J is TRBJ2-2; possible D gene TRBD2, 5 bases. CDR3 length: 13 residues. The germline V gene has CDR1 SEHNR and CDR2 FQNEAQ (reference sequence). CDR3 coding DNA: TGTTCCTCTGGGAGACTGTACACCGGGGAGCTGTTTTTT. This gives the protein CSSGRLYTGELFF.

The rearrangement joins TRBV9 to TRBJ2-1; the D gene is possibly TRBD1 (5 bases). The CDR3 runs 15 residues. Germline V lookup: CDR1 SGDLS, CDR2 YYNGEE. Trimming cost V 4 bases and J 1 base, with 12 bases left between them. CDR3: CASSLGRTSYNEQFF. The CDR3 DNA sequence: TGTGCCAGCAGCCTTGGACGGACATCCTACAATGAGCAGTTCTTC.

V and J are TRBV4-1 and TRBJ2-1; 14 nucleotides agree with TRBD2. V was pared by 4 bases and J by 3 bases, with 8 bases of the junction left unmatched. This CDR3 has 18 amino acids. Germline lookup yields CDR1 MGHRA and CDR2 YSYEKL. The CDR3 nucleotides are TGCGCCAGCAGCCGACTAGCGGGGGGGCCGGGCCTCTACAATGAGCAGTTCTTC. Protein product: CASSRLAGGPGLYNEQFF.

V is TRBV5-1 and J is TRBJ2-2, with D unclear. This CDR3 is 17 amino acids long. Germline CDR1 and CDR2: SGHRS and YFSETQ. V was shortened by 0 bases and J by 0 bases, with 12 bases between the two germline ends. The CDR3 nucleotides are TGCGCCAGCAGCTTGGGCGTAGTCCGACCGAACACCGGGGAGCTGTTTTTT. Translating it yields CASSLGVVRPNTGELFF.

This chain joins TRBV7-9 and TRBJ1-1; tentatively, D is TRBD1 (5 bases). Germline CDR1 reads SEHNR; CDR2 reads FQNEAQ (reference sequence). Trimming cost V 3 bases and J 1 base, with 6 bases left between them. The CDR3 has 13 amino acids. This CDR3 is CASSFGGNTEAFF. The CDR3 DNA follows: TGTGCCAGCAGCTTTGGGGGGAACACTGAAGCTTTCTTT.

J is TRBJ2-3 and V is TRBV27; TRBD1 agrees at 7 bases. CDR1 and CDR2 (germline): MNHEY, SMNVEV (reference sequence). The CDR3 covers 15 residues. V dropped 5 bases and J dropped 3; count of bases not matched to a gene: 8. This CDR3 is CASSTGQRPTDTQYF. DNA of the CDR3: TGTGCCAGCAGTACGGGACAGCGACCGACAGATACGCAGTATTTT.

J is TRBJ1-6 and V is TRBV6-6, with no clear D. The ends were cut back, 0 bases at V and 9 bases at J, with 6 bases in the middle. The CDR3 loop spans 13 amino acids. Germline V gene lookup returns CDR1 MNHNY and CDR2 SVGAGI (reference sequence). The CDR3 nucleotides read TGTGCCAGCAGTTACTCTAGACCTTCACCCCTCCACTTT. It is translated as CASSYSRPSPLHF.

Only a few counts were recorded for this clone. The rearrangement links TRBV9 to TRBJ1-3; D may be TRBD1 (5 bases). The germline V gene encodes CDR1 SGDLS and CDR2 YYNGEE. The V end lost 3 bases, the J end lost 4 bases, and 8 bases lay between the germline ends. The CDR3 has 13 amino acids. DNA of the CDR3: TGTGCCAGCAGCGGGGGGAACGGAAACACCATATATTTT. Its protein product is CASSGGNGNTIYF. Using reference TRBV9 and TRBJ1-3 for the parts outside the CDR3, the full variable domain is DSGVTQTPKHLITATGQRVTLRCSPRSGDLSVYWYQQSLDQGLQFLIQYYNGEERAKGNILERFSAQQFPDLHSELNLSSLELGDSALYFCASSGGNGNTIYFGEGSWLTVV.

The chain uses TRBV7-3 and TRBJ2-5; possible D gene TRBD1, 6 bases. Germline-derived CDR1 and CDR2 are SGHTA and FQGTGA. The V end lost 0 bases, the J end lost 4 bases, and 6 bases lay between the germline ends. The CDR3 consists of 13 residues. CDR3 sequence (DNA): TGTGCCAGCAGCTTAACAGGGGGAGAGACCCAGTACTTC. This sequence encodes CASSLTGGETQYF.

Worth noting for this clone: The same CDR3 is also encoded by other DNA sequences in this sample. V is TRBV7-9 and J is TRBJ2-1; 8 bases fit TRBD1. Germline lookup yields CDR1 SEHNR and CDR2 FQNEAQ (reference sequence). The CDR3 length is 15 residues. Unmatched junction bases numbered 3, after V lost 1 base and J lost 4 bases. The CDR3: CASSLGQGPYNEQFF. Here the CDR3 DNA reads TGTGCCAGCAGCTTAGGACAGGGGCCATACAATGAGCAGTTCTTC.

This clone was seen only once. The J gene is TRBJ2-1, the V gene TRBV2; 13 bases fit TRBD2. The CDR3 covers 15 residues. Germline assignment: CDR1 SNHLY and CDR2 FYNNEI. The V gene end was trimmed by 6 bases and the J gene end by 7 bases; junction bases not matched to a gene: 6. In DNA form, the CDR3 reads TGTGCCAGCAGCCAACTAGCGGGGGGGCAGAATGAGCAGTTCTTC. As protein: CASSQLAGGQNEQFF.

The genes are TRBV5-6 and TRBJ1-6, with D uncertain. V gave up 5 bases and J gave up 7 bases, with 13 bases separating them. This CDR3 has 14 amino acids. Germline CDR1 is SGHDT and CDR2 is YYEEEE. The CDR3 DNA sequence: TGTGCCAGCAGTAACGGCCTGGGGAATTCACCCCTCCACTTT. Its translation is CASSNGLGNSPLHF.

This clone was observed a few times. This chain uses TRBV19 with TRBJ1-2, with D perhaps matching TRBD1 (6 bases). V was clipped by 6 bases and J by 0 bases, with 11 bases between them. Germline CDR1 reads LNHDA; CDR2 reads SQIVND (reference sequence). This CDR3 comprises 14 residues. The CDR3 nucleotides are TGTGCCAGTAGGACAGGCGTCCCTAACTATGGCTACACCTTC. This codes for CASRTGVPNYGYTF.

This chain links TRBV11-3 with TRBJ1-5; D is uncertain. The germline V and J ends were trimmed by 0 bases and 4 bases, with 4 bases remaining between them. Germline CDR1 reads SGHNT; CDR2 reads YENEEA. The CDR3 runs to 13 residues. The CDR3 DNA sequence: TGTGCCAGCAGCTTAGAGAGGAATCAGCCCCAGCATTTT. This encodes CASSLERNQPQHF.

The chain couples TRBV4-3 to TRBJ1-2; D is perhaps TRBD1 (5 bases). V was cut by 0 bases and J by 0 bases, with 14 bases left in between. The CDR3 sequence is 17 residues long. Germline V gives CDR1 LGHNA, CDR2 YSLEER. The CDR3 reads CASSQEGGTPANYGYTF. DNA of the CDR3: TGCGCCAGCAGCCAAGAGGGCGGGACGCCGGCTAACTATGGCTACACCTTC.

The V call is TRBV7-2, the J call TRBJ2-7; 15 positions agree with TRBD2. The junction had 6 bases not matched to a gene; V was cut back by 1 base and J by 2 bases. CDR3 length equals 18 residues. In germline, CDR1 is SGHTA, CDR2 FQGNSA. The CDR3 here is CASSLGGLAGGRPYEQYF. The CDR3 DNA reads TGTGCCAGCAGCTTAGGGGGACTAGCGGGGGGCAGGCCCTACGAGCAGTACTTC. The whole variable domain, filled in from reference TRBV7-2 and TRBJ2-7, reads GAGVSQSPSNKVTEKGKDVELRCDPISGHTALYWYRQSLGQGLEFLIYFQGNSAPDKSGLPSDRFSAERTGGSVSTLTIQRTQQEDSAVYLCASSLGGLAGGRPYEQYFGPGTRLTVT.

V gene TRBV28 combines with J gene TRBJ2-3; no firm D call. The V end lost 7 bases, the J end lost 3 bases, and 11 bases lay between the germline ends. This CDR3 comprises 13 residues. Germline lookup yields CDR1 MDHEN and CDR2 SYDVKM. CDR3 nucleotides: TGTGCCAGCACTATCGAATATACAGATACGCAGTATTTT. It specifies CASTIEYTDTQYF. Full variable domain (rest looked up from reference TRBV28 and TRBJ2-3): DVKVTQSSRYLVKRTGEKVFLECVQDMDHENMFWYRQDPGLGLRLIYFSYDVKMKEKGDIPEGYSVSREKKERFSLILESASTNQTSMYLCASTIEYTDTQYFGPGTRLTVL.

The chain links TRBV5-8 to TRBJ1-1; TRBD1 matches 7 bases. CDR1 is SGHTS and CDR2 is YDEGEE in the germline V gene. The J segment lost 5 bases and the V segment lost 0 bases, leaving 16 bases of the junction unmatched. This CDR3 has 18 residues. The CDR3 region has the DNA TGTGCCAGCAGCTTGGATCACCGGCCCAGAGGGGGCCGGACTGAAGCTTTCTTT. As protein: CASSLDHRPRGGRTEAFF.

The CDR3 region has the DNA TGTGCCAGCAGTCTAGGGGGACAGGGGTATGGCTACACCTTC. It translates to CASSLGGQGYGYTF. This chain connects TRBV6-5 to TRBJ1-2, with 10 bases that match TRBD1. This CDR3 has 14 residues. Losses at the gene ends were 5 bases for V and 5 bases for J; bases not matched to a gene: 5. CDR1 and CDR2 (germline): MNHEY, SVGAGI.

The rearrangement links TRBV4-2 to TRBJ2-5; possibly TRBD1 for D (6 bases). Germline V gives CDR1 LGHNA, CDR2 YNFKEQ. The V and J ends lost 4 bases and 0 bases respectively, with 15 bases between them. The CDR3 loop spans 16 amino acids. This chain's CDR3 is CASSPRDTTYQETQYF. DNA for the CDR3: TGTGCCAGCAGCCCCCGGGACACAACGTACCAAGAGACCCAGTACTTC.

This clone was seen a single time. The gene calls are TRBV5-1 and TRBJ1-1; 9 bases match TRBD1. The CDR3 has 17 residues. CDR1 and CDR2 from the germline V gene are SGHRS and YFSETQ. V shed 2 bases, J shed 1 base, and the junction held 9 bases outside the gene matches. The CDR3 DNA reads TGCGCCAGCAGCTTTGGGACAGGGACTAAACCGAACACTGAAGCTTTCTTT. The encoded protein is CASSFGTGTKPNTEAFF. The variable domain in full, with the rest retrieved from reference TRBV5-1 and TRBJ1-1, is KAGVTQTPRYLIKTRGQQVTLSCSPISGHRSVSWYQQTPGQGLQFLFEYFSETQRNKGNFPGRFSGRQFSNSRSEMNVSTLELGDSALYLCASSFGTGTKPNTEAFFGQGTRLTVV.

This chain uses TRBV7-9 with TRBJ1-6; 7 positions agree with TRBD1. CDR3 size: 13 residues. In germline, CDR1 is SEHNR, CDR2 FQNEAQ (reference sequence). Trimming cost V 10 bases and J 7 bases; bases outside gene matches: 7. CDR3 sequence: CATEGAANSPLHF. The CDR3 bases are TGTGCCACCGAGGGGGCAGCCAATTCACCCCTCCACTTT.

The rearrangement joins TRBV7-8 to TRBJ2-1; D uncertain. The CDR3 totals 15 residues. From germline, CDR1 is SGHVS and CDR2 FQNEAQ. Trimming stripped 5 bases from V and 6 bases from J, with 17 bases between. CDR3 in DNA: TGTGCCAGCAGCCGTCGGCCGATCAATAGCAATGAGCAGTTCTTC. Its translation is CASSRRPINSNEQFF.